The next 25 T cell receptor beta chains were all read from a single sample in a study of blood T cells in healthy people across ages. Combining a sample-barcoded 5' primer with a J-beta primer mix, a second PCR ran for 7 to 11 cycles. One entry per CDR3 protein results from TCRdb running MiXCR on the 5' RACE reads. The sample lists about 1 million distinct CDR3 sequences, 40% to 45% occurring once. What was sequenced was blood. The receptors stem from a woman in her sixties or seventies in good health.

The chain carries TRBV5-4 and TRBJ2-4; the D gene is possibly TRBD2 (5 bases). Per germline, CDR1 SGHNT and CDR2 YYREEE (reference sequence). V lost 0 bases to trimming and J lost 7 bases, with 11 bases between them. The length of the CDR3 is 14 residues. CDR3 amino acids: CASSLGSGENIQYF. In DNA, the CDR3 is TGTGCCAGCAGCTTGGGGTCCGGGGAGAACATTCAGTACTTC.

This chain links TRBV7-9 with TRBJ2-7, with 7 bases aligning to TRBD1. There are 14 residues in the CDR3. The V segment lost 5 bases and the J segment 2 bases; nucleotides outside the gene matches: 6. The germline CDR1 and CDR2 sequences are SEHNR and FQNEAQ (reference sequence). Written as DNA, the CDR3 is TGTGCCAGCAGCCCCGGACAGGTCCCCTACGAGCAGTACTTC. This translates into CASSPGQVPYEQYF.

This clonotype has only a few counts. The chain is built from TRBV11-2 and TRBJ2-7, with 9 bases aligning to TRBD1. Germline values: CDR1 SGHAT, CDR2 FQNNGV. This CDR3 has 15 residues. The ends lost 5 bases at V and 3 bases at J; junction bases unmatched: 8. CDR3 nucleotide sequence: TGTGCCAGCAGCCCCAGTGGGACAGGGATCTACGAGCAGTACTTC. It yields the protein CASSPSGTGIYEQYF.

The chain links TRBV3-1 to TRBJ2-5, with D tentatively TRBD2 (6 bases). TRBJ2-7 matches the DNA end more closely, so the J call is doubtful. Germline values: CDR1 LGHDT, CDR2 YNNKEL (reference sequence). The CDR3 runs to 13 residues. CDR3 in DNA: TGTGCCAGCAGCCAATTTCGAGCGGGCGAGCAGTACTTC. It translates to CASSQFRAGEQYF.

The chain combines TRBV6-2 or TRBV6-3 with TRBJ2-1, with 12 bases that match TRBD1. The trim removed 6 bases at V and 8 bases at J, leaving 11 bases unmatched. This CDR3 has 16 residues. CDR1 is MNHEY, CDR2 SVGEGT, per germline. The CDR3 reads CASRYDGTGGGDEQFF. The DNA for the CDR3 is TGTGCCAGCAGATATGACGGGACAGGGGGCGGGGATGAGCAGTTCTTC.

The CDR3 sequence is CASSLSVDRVVFGYNEQFF. The CDR3 DNA sequence: TGTGCCAGCAGTTTATCGGTCGACCGTGTAGTCTTCGGCTACAATGAGCAGTTCTTC. The V and J genes are TRBV27 and TRBJ2-1, with D unclear. The germline V and J ends were trimmed by 0 bases and 3 bases, with 21 bases remaining between them. This CDR3 is 19 amino acids long. CDR1 is MNHEY and CDR2 is SMNVEV in the germline V gene (reference sequence).

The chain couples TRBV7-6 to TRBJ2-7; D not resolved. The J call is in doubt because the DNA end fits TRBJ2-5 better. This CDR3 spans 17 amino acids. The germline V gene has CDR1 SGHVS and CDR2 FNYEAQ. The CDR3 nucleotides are TGTGCCAGCAGCCCCACCGGGCCCCGAGTCAATAAAGAGACCCAGTACTTC. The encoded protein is CASSPTGPRVNKETQYF.

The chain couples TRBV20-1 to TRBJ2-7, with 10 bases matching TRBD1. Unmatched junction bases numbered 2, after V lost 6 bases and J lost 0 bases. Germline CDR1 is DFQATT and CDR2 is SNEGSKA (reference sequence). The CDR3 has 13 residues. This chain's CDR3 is CSADRGRSYEQYF. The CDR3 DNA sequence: TGCAGTGCCGACAGGGGGCGCTCCTACGAGCAGTACTTC.

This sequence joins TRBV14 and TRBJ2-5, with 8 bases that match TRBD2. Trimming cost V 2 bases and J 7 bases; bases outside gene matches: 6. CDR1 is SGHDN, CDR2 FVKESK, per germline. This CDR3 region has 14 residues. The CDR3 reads CASSQTAGGRTQYF. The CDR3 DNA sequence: TGTGCCAGCAGCCAAACGGCGGGGGGAAGGACCCAGTACTTC.

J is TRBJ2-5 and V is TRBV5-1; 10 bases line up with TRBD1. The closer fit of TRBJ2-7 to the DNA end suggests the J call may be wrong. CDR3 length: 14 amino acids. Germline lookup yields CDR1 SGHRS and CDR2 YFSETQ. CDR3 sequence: CASARDRGSYEQYF. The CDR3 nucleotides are TGCGCCAGCGCACGGGACAGGGGTTCCTACGAGCAGTACTTC.

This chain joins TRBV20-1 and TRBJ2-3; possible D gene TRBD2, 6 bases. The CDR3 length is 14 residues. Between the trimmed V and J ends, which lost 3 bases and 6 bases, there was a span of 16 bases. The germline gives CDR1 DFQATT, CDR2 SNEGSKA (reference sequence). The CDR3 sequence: CSASSGSTWDTQYF. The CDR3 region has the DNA TGCAGTGCTAGCTCCGGGAGCACTTGGGATACGCAGTATTTT.

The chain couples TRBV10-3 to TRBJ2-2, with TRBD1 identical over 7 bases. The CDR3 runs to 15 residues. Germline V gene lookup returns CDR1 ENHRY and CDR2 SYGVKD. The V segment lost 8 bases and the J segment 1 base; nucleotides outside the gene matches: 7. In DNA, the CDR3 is TGTGCCATCGCACCCGGGACAGTGAACACCGGGGAGCTGTTTTTT. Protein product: CAIAPGTVNTGELFF.

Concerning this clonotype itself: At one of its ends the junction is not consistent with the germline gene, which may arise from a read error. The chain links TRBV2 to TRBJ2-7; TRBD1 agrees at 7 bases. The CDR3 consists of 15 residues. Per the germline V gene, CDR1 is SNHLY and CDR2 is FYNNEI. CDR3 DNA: TGTCCCAGCAGTGAATGGGGAAAGGGGGCTTACGAGCAGTACTTC. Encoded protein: CPSSEWGKGAYEQYF.

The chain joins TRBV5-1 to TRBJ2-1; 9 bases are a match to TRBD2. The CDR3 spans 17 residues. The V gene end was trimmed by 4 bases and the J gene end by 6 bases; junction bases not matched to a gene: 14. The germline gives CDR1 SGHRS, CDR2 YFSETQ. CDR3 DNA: TGCGCCAGCAGCCGCGCCAGGGTAGCGGGAGTCAGCAATGAGCAGTTCTTC. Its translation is CASSRARVAGVSNEQFF.

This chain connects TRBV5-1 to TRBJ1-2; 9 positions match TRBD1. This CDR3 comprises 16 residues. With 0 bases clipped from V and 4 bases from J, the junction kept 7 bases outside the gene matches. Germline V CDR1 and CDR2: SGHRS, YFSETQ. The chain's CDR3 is CASSLEGTGNGYGYTF. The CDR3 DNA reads TGCGCCAGCAGCTTGGAGGGGACAGGGAATGGCTATGGCTACACCTTC.

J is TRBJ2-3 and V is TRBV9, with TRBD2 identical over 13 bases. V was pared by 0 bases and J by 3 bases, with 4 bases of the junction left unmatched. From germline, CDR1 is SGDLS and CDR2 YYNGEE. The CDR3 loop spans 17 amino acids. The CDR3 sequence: CASSVELAGGETDTQYF. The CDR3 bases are TGTGCCAGCAGCGTAGAACTAGCGGGAGGGGAAACAGATACGCAGTATTTT.

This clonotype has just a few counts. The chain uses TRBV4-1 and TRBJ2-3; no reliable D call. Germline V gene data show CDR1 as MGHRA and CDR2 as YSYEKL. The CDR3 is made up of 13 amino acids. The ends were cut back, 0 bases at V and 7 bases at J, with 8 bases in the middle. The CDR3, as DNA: TGCGCCAGCAGCCAAGATCCAGCAAATACGCAGTATTTT. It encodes CASSQDPANTQYF.

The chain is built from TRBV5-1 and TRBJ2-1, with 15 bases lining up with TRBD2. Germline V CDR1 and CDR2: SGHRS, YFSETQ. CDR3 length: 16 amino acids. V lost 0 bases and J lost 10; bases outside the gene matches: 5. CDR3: CASSLGTSGRASEQFF. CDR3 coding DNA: TGCGCCAGCAGCTTGGGGACTAGCGGGAGGGCCTCAGAGCAGTTCTTC.

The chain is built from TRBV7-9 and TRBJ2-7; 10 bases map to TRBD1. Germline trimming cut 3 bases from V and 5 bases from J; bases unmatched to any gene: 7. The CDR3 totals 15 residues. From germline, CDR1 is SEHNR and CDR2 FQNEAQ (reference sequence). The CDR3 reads CASSFVTGGFHEQYF. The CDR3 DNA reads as TGTGCCAGCAGCTTTGTGACAGGGGGCTTCCACGAGCAGTACTTC.

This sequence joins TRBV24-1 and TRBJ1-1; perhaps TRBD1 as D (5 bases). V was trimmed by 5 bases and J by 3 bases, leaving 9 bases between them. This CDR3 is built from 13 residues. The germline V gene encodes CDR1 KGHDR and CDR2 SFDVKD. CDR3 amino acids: CATSGWGDTEAFF. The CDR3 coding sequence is TGTGCCACCAGTGGCTGGGGGGACACTGAAGCTTTCTTT.

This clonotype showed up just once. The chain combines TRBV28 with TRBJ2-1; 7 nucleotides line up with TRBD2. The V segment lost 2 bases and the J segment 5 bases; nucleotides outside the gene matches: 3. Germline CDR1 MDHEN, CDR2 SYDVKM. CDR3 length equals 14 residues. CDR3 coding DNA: TGTGCCAGCAGTTTACTGGGGGGGAACAATGAGCAGTTCTTC. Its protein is CASSLLGGNNEQFF.

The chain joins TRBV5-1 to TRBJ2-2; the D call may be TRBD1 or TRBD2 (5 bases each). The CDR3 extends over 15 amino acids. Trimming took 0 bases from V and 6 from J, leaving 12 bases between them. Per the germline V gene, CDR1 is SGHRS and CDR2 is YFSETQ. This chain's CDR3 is CASSLVVGAPGELFF. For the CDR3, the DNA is TGCGCCAGCAGCTTGGTGGTCGGGGCGCCCGGGGAGCTGTTTTTT.

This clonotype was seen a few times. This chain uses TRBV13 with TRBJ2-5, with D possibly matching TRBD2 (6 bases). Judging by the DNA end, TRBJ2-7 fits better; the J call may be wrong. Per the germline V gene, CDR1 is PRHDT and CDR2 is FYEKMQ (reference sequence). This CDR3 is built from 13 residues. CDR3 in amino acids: CASSLGSYYEQYF. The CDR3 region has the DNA TGTGCCAGCAGCCTCGGGAGCTACTACGAGCAGTACTTC.

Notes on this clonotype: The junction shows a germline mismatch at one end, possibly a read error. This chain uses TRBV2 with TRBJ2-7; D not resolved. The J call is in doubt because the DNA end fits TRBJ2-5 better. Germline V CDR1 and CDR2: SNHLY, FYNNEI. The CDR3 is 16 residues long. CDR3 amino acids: CTSSEGLPKQKETQYF. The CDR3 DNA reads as TGTACCAGCAGTGAAGGGCTTCCAAAGCAAAAGGAGACCCAGTACTTC.

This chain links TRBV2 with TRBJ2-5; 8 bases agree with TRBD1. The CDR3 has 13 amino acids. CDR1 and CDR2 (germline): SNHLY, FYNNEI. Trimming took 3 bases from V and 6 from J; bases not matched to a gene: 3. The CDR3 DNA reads TGTGCCAGCAGTGAGGACAGGGTTCAGACCCAGTACTTC. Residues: CASSEDRVQTQYF.